The entry that follows covers one T cell receptor (beta chain) sequence. The target antigen is unknown. This sample was taken from a study of blood T cells in healthy people across ages. Study-wide results and caveats: Underestimates were what the diversity estimates from one million T cells were considered to be. Unsorted PBMC input precluded a conclusive naive versus antigen-experienced comparison.

Sample-barcoded 5' priming and a J-beta primer mix drove a second PCR of 7 to 11 cycles. Via MiXCR, TCRdb re-called the 5' RACE reads, giving one row per CDR3 protein. Of roughly 860,000 distinct CDR3 sequences in the sample, 62% were seen once. The V gene's germline CDR1 is SGHRS and CDR2 YFSETQ. This CDR3 has 17 amino acids. The genes are TRBV5-1 and TRBJ2-4; 9 bases match TRBD2. The J call may be in error: the DNA end matches TRBJ2-5 better. This TCR was sampled from a man aged 25-40 years in good health. Source material: blood. The CDR3 DNA reads as TGCGCCAGCACGAACGGAGCGGGGGGAATATACCAAGAGACCCAGTACTTC. This translates into CASTNGAGGIYQETQYF.